One TCR beta chain is described in this entry. Its antigen is currently unknown. The data originate from a study of shared clonotypes between healthy human individuals. Study-level points and caveats: Large sequencing depth failed to make sorted-subset sequencing complete, rarefaction showed.

The split of CD4+ cells yielded CD45RA+ naive and CD45RA-negative memory subsets. Assay: immunoSEQ multiplex PCR; the TCRdb copy retains only in-frame clones and omits some. This table holds approximately 2.5 million clones, approximately 92% found once. The CDR3 totals 13 residues. CDR1 is SNHLY and CDR2 is FYNNEI in the germline V gene. The ends were cut back, 4 bases at V and 5 bases at J, with 9 bases in the middle. The chain combines TRBV2 with TRBJ2-1; a weak D match, TRBD1 (5 bases). The sample comprised naive CD4+ T cells sorted from blood. The subset was: CD45RA+ positively selected. The receptor comes from a man aged 18 to 35 in good health. CDR3 protein: CASSGPGNNEQFF. The CDR3 bases are TGTGCCAGCAGTGGTCCAGGGAACAATGAGCAGTTCTTC. The variable domain in full, with the rest retrieved from reference TRBV2 and TRBJ2-1, is EPEVTQTPSHQVTQMGQEVILRCVPISNHLYFYWYRQILGQKVEFLVSFYNNEISEKSEIFDDQFSVERPDGSNFTLKIRSTKLEDSAMYFCASSGPGNNEQFFGPGTRLTVL.